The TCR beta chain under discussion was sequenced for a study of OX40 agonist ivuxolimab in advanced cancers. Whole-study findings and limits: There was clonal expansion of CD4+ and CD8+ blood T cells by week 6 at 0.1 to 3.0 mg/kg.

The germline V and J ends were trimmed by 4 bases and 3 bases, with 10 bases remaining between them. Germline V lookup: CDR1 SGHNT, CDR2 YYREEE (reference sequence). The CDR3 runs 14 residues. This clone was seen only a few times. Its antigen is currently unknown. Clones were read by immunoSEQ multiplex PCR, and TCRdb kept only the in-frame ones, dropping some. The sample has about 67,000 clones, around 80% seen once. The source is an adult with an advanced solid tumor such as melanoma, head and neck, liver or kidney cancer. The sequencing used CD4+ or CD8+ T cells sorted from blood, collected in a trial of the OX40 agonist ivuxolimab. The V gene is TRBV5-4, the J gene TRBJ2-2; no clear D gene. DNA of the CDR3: TGTGCCAGCAGCACACAACCCGACACCGGGGAGCTGTTTTTT. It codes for CASSTQPDTGELFF.